A selection of T cell receptor beta chains follows, all from one sample in a study of blood T cell repertoires in COVID-19. The assay was immunoSEQ multiplex PCR, and TCRdb's table has in-frame clones only and misses some. The sample lists under 400,000 clones; 85% to 90% were seen once. The sequenced sample consisted of peripheral blood. The receptor source for this set is a woman in her twenties or thirties with COVID-19, enrolled during active disease. The CDR3 runs from the conserved cysteine through the conserved F or W. D genes are given only for firm matches. Clone sizes are given selectively: once, few, many, or a class where the clone is expanded.

j_call | d_call | clone_size | v_call | cdr3_nt | cdr3_aa
TRBJ2-3 | TRBD2 | few | TRBV6-1 | TGTGCCAGCAGTGAAGATCCGGGAGGCGCAGATACGCAGTATTTT | CASSEDPGGADTQYF
TRBJ2-7 | TRBD1 | once | TRBV7-3 | TGTGCCAGCAGCGATTTAGAAAGGACAGGGAGTCACGAGCAGTACTTC | CASSDLERTGSHEQYF
TRBJ1-5 | NA | NA | TRBV15 | TGTGCCACCGGCAGGGACTATCAGCCCCAGCATTTT | CATGRDYQPQHF
TRBJ2-7 | TRBD1 | few | TRBV7-6 | TGTGCCAGCAGCGCCCAACAGGGGTCGAGCCACGAGCAGTACTTC | CASSAQQGSSHEQYF
TRBJ2-1 | TRBD1 | NA | TRBV10-3 | TGTGCCATCAGGGCGGACAGGAGCTCCTACAATGAGCAGTTCTTC | CAIRADRSSYNEQFF
TRBJ2-7 | TRBD2 | NA | TRBV18 | TGTGCCAGCTCACTAGCGGGAGGGCCCTACGAGCAGTACTTC | CASSLAGGPYEQYF
TRBJ1-2 | NA | NA | TRBV29-1 | TGCAGCGTTTCAGGGACTACCTATGGCTACACCTTC | CSVSGTTYGYTF
TRBJ1-1 | NA | NA | TRBV5-4 | TGTGCCAGCAGCTTGGACAGGGTCAGCACTGAAGCTTTCTTT | CASSLDRVSTEAFF
TRBJ1-1 | TRBD1 | NA | TRBV24-1 | TGTGCCACCAGTGAGCAATGGACAGGGGGGGTCACTGAAGCTTTCTTT | CATSEQWTGGVTEAFF
TRBJ2-4 | TRBD1 | NA | TRBV11-2 | TGTGCCAGCAGCTTAGATTCCGGGACAGCTTTCAATCACATTCAGTACTTC | CASSLDSGTAFNHIQYF
TRBJ1-2 | NA | NA | TRBV30 | TGTGCCTGGAGCGCGGACAGACCCTATGGCTACACCTTC | CAWSADRPYGYTF
TRBJ1-1 | NA | NA | TRBV11-2 | TGTGCCAGCAGCGCCCGGACAGATAGGGCTTTCTTT | CASSARTDRAFF
TRBJ2-1 | NA | NA | TRBV5-1 | TGCGCCAGCAGCTACGGGACTTTAAACAATGAGCAGTTCTTC | CASSYGTLNNEQFF
TRBJ2-7 | NA | NA | TRBV6-1 | TGTGCCAGCAGTGAAGCCAACGAGCAGTACTTC | CASSEANEQYF
TRBJ1-5 | TRBD1 | NA | TRBV28 | TGTGCCAGCAGTCTCCGGACAGGGGGGGTTCAGCCCCAGCATTTT | CASSLRTGGVQPQHF
TRBJ2-1 | NA | NA | TRBV6-5 | TGTGCCACCCGACAGTCGCTGGCTGAGCAGTTCTTC | CATRQSLAEQFF
TRBJ1-2 | NA | NA | TRBV11-2 | TGTGCCAGCAGCTTAGTAGGCAGGGTAAACTATGGCTACACCTTC | CASSLVGRVNYGYTF
TRBJ2-2 | NA | NA | TRBV7-9 | TGTGCCAGCAGCTTATTGGCAGGGCACACCGGGGAGCTGTTTTTT | CASSLLAGHTGELFF
TRBJ1-1 | NA | NA | TRBV6-5 | TGTGCCAGCAGTTACTCGGTAAACAAGAACACTGAAGCTTTCTTT | CASSYSVNKNTEAFF
TRBJ2-7 | TRBD2 | NA | TRBV6-5 | TGTGCCAGCAGTTACTCTCCTAGCGGGTACGAGCAGTACTTC | CASSYSPSGYEQYF
TRBJ1-1 | NA | NA | TRBV5-4 | TGTGCCAGCAGCCTGAGAAACACTGAAGCTTTCTTT | CASSLRNTEAFF
TRBJ1-1 | TRBD1 | NA | TRBV5-1 | TGCGCCAGCAGCTTCGGGACAGCAACCAACACTGAAGCTTTCTTT | CASSFGTATNTEAFF
TRBJ1-2 | NA | NA | TRBV5-1 | TGCGCCAGCAGCTTGGCCGAAGGGGCCTATGGCTACACCTTC | CASSLAEGAYGYTF
TRBJ2-5 | TRBD2 | NA | TRBV7-9 | TGTGCCAGCATTGGGCGGGAGGGTCGAGAGACCCAGTACTTC | CASIGREGRETQYF
TRBJ1-5 | TRBD1 | NA | TRBV28 | TGTGCCAGCAGTGCGCGGGACAGGGGGCTGAATCAGCCCCAGCATTTT | CASSARDRGLNQPQHF
TRBJ2-7 | NA | NA | TRBV6-6 | TGTGCCAGCAGTTACGGGGACACGGCCATAAACGAGCAGTACTTC | CASSYGDTAINEQYF
TRBJ1-6 | TRBD1 | NA | TRBV5-4 | TGTGCCAGCAGCCCGGGACAGGGCTCGTCGAATTCACCCCTCCACTTT | CASSPGQGSSNSPLHF
TRBJ1-5 | TRBD1 | NA | TRBV5-1 | TGCGCCAGCAGCGCCGGGACAGGGAGGTATCAGCCCCAGCATTTT | CASSAGTGRYQPQHF
TRBJ2-1 | TRBD1 | NA | TRBV14 | TGTGCCAGCAGCCAAGAAGCCGCCACAGGGGGCGGCTACAATGAGCAGTTCTTC | CASSQEAATGGGYNEQFF